A single sample is the source of the 9 T cell receptor beta chains below, sequenced in a study of OX40 agonist ivuxolimab in advanced cancers. Method: immunoSEQ multiplex PCR; TCRdb's copy keeps in-frame clones and lacks some. Counted here are about 61,000 clones, around 83% occurring once; the ten biggest clones make up less than 3.5%. This sample comprised CD4+ or CD8+ T cells sorted from blood, obtained in a trial of the OX40 agonist ivuxolimab. The receptors were gathered from an adult with an advanced solid tumor such as melanoma, head and neck, liver or kidney cancer.

The CDR3 DNA is TGCGCCAGCAGCCAAGAGCTAGCGGGGGGGCAGAATACGCAGTATTTT. Residues: CASSQELAGGQNTQYF. The chain is built from TRBV4-3 and TRBJ2-3; 12 nucleotides line up with TRBD2. CDR3 length: 16 amino acids. Trimming took 0 bases from V and 7 from J; bases not matched to a gene: 5. Per the germline V gene, CDR1 is LGHNA and CDR2 is YSLEER.

This chain joins TRBV18 and TRBJ2-1; TRBD1 might be the D (5 bases). Germline V gene lookup returns CDR1 KGHSH and CDR2 LQKENI. The V and J ends lost 0 bases and 7 bases respectively, with 10 bases between them. This CDR3 spans 14 amino acids. The CDR3 bases are TGTGCCAGCTCACCACCAAGTGACAGAAATGAGCAGTTCTTC. Translation: CASSPPSDRNEQFF. The whole variable domain, remainder taken from reference TRBV18 and TRBJ2-1, is NAGVMQNPRHLVRRRGQEARLRCSPMKGHSHVYWYRQLPEEGLKFMVYLQKENIIDESGMPKERFSAEFPKEGPSILRIQQVVRGDSAAYFCASSPPSDRNEQFFGPGTRLTVL.

The chain couples TRBV27 to TRBJ2-5; D is possibly TRBD1 or TRBD2 (5 bases each). The CDR3 covers 13 residues. Looked up from germline, CDR1 is MNHEY and CDR2 is SMNVEV (reference sequence). Trimming pared 6 bases from V and 5 bases from J, leaving 13 bases between. CDR3 region: CASSRSWGETQYF. The CDR3, as DNA: TGTGCCAGCAGCCGCAGTTGGGGGGAGACCCAGTACTTC.

This chain uses TRBV30 with TRBJ1-2; D is unclear. Trimming removed 0 bases at V and 8 bases at J, with 13 bases between. The CDR3 loop spans 13 amino acids. Germline lookup yields CDR1 GTSNPN and CDR2 SVGIG (reference sequence). CDR3 in amino acids: CAWSVLTGGGYTF. In DNA, the CDR3 is TGTGCCTGGAGTGTACTCACCGGCGGGGGCTACACCTTC.

This clone counts as medium-sized. V and J are TRBV28 and TRBJ2-5, with 11 bases that match TRBD2. The trim removed 5 bases at V and 4 bases at J, leaving 0 bases unmatched. In germline, CDR1 is MDHEN, CDR2 SYDVKM. The CDR3 consists of 13 residues. CDR3: CASSLAGGETQYF. In nucleotides, the CDR3 is TGTGCCAGCAGTCTAGCGGGGGGAGAGACCCAGTACTTC.

This clone appeared once. The gene calls are TRBV5-1 and TRBJ2-6; no definite D call. Trimming removed 4 bases from V and 0 bases from J, with 8 bases in between. Germline V CDR1 and CDR2: SGHRS, YFSETQ. The length of the CDR3 is 15 residues. DNA of the CDR3: TGCGCCAGCAGCCCGATTGCCTCTGGGGCCAACGTCCTGACTTTC. Residues: CASSPIASGANVLTF.

The chain is built from TRBV6-5 and TRBJ2-5, with 8 bases identical to TRBD2. The germline V gene has CDR1 MNHEY and CDR2 SVGAGI. The length of the CDR3 is 13 residues. The J segment lost 9 bases and the V segment lost 6 bases, leaving 9 bases of the junction unmatched. For the CDR3, the DNA is TGTGCCAGCAGAGGTAGCGGGGTCCCACCCCAGTACTTC. It is translated as CASRGSGVPPQYF.

This rearrangement joins TRBV7-8 to TRBJ1-5; 7 nucleotides agree with TRBD1. Germline V gives CDR1 SGHVS, CDR2 FQNEAQ. J was trimmed by 4 bases and V by 5 bases; bases with no gene match: 20. This CDR3 has 19 amino acids. The CDR3 loop reads CASSPYRGPRGVSNQPQHF. DNA of the CDR3: TGTGCCAGCAGCCCATACAGGGGACCCCGAGGCGTATCTAATCAGCCCCAGCATTTT.

The rearrangement uses TRBV9 and TRBJ1-4; D call uncertain. The CDR3 extends over 16 amino acids. The V end lost 4 bases, the J end lost 0 bases, and 13 bases lay between the germline ends. The germline V gene has CDR1 SGDLS and CDR2 YYNGEE. CDR3 residues: CASSFQAGATNEKLFF. In nucleotides, the CDR3 is TGTGCCAGCAGCTTTCAAGCAGGTGCAACTAATGAAAAACTGTTTTTT.